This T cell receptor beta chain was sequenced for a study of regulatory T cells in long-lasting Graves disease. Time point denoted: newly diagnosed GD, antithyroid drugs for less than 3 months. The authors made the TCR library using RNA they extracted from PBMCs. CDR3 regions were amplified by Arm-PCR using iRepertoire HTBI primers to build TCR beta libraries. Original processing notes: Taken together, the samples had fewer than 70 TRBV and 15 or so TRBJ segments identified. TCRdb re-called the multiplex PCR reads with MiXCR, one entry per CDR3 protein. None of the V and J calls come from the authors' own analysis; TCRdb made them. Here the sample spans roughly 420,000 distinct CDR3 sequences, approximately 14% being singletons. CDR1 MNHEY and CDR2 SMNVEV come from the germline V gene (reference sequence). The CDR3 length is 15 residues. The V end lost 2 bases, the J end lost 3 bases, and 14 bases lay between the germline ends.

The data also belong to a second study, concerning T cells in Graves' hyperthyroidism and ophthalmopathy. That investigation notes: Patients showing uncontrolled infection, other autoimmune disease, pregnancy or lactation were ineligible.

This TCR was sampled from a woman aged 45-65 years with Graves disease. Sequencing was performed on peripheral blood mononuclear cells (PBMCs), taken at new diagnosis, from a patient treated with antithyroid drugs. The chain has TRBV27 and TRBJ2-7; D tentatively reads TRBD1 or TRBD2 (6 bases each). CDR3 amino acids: CASSLRGTHYYEQYF. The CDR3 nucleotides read TGTGCCAGCAGTTTAAGGGGGACTCATTACTACGAGCAGTACTTC.